The source of this T cell receptor beta chain is a study of TIL therapy for anti-PD-1-resistant metastatic lung cancer. About this clone itself: Its antigen is unknown.

This was the immunoSEQ v3 assay. Each library reached some 2.1 million read pairs, or 5-6 million at deep level. Only in-frame clones appear in the TCRdb table, and some are missing; sequencing was by immunoSEQ multiplex PCR. The sample consists of tens of thousands of clones, 80% to 90% of them appearing once. Regarding the study as a whole: TIL clonotype persistence in blood showed no apparent association with response.

The sample's time point: pre-treatment sample, taken before nivolumab and TIL therapy. Adults with stage 4 NSCLC were enrolled in a phase I trial. The CDR3 runs to 14 residues. V was shortened by 4 bases and J by 2 bases, with 10 bases between the two germline ends. Germline V gives CDR1 SGDLS, CDR2 YYNGEE. Sequenced here: blood, sampled at baseline. The V and J genes are TRBV9 and TRBJ1-3, with D hard to call. The clonotype was recovered from a person aged 25 to 80 with non-small cell lung cancer. The DNA for the CDR3 is TGTGCCAGCAGCTTAGATGACACTGGAAACACCATATATTTT. It encodes CASSLDDTGNTIYF.